These 30 T cell receptor beta chains were sequenced from one sample in a study of T cell changes during pregnancy in multiple sclerosis. The assay was immunoSEQ multiplex PCR, and TCRdb's table has in-frame clones only and misses some. The sample has some 120,000 clones; about 96% are singletons. The sequences come from peripheral blood, collected after pregnancy. These receptors were obtained from a female donor with multiple sclerosis, enrolled in a pregnancy study.

The chain is built from TRBV27 and TRBJ2-7; the match to TRBD1 covers 7 bases. Per germline, CDR1 MNHEY and CDR2 SMNVEV (reference sequence). CDR3 length equals 14 residues. V gave up 3 bases and J gave up 1 base; unmatched junction bases: 3. The CDR3 region is CASSLTGRSYEQYF. CDR3 DNA: TGTGCCAGCAGTTTGACAGGGCGATCCTACGAGCAGTACTTC.

The chain carries TRBV6-5 and TRBJ2-3; weak D call: TRBD1 (5 bases). The CDR3 extends over 15 amino acids. V lost 6 bases, J lost 1 base, and 14 bases lay in between. In germline, CDR1 is MNHEY, CDR2 SVGAGI. CDR3 nucleotides: TGTGCCAGCAGCCTAACAGGCTCCGGCACAGATACGCAGTATTTT. This sequence encodes CASSLTGSGTDTQYF.

The chain links TRBV5-1 to TRBJ2-5, with 9 bases identical to TRBD1. The junction had 7 bases not matched to a gene; V was cut back by 4 bases and J by 3 bases. The germline V gene has CDR1 SGHRS and CDR2 YFSETQ. The CDR3 has 15 amino acids. CDR3 residues: CASSLGQGREETQYF. CDR3 nucleotides: TGCGCCAGCAGCCTCGGACAGGGGAGGGAAGAGACCCAGTACTTC.

The chain joins TRBV27 to TRBJ2-7; 8 bases are a match to TRBD2. Germline values: CDR1 MNHEY, CDR2 SMNVEV (reference sequence). This CDR3 spans 15 amino acids. V gave up 1 base and J gave up 4 bases; unmatched junction bases: 6. The CDR3 nucleotides are TGTGCCAGCAGTTTATTCCTAGCGGGTCCGTACGAGCAGTACTTC. Its translation is CASSLFLAGPYEQYF.

The chain carries TRBV28 and TRBJ2-7, with TRBD1 identical over 10 bases. The germline gives CDR1 MDHEN, CDR2 SYDVKM. The CDR3 contains 15 residues. The ends lost 6 bases at V and 12 bases at J; junction bases unmatched: 17. The CDR3 here is CASRLKGQGIPPGYF. The CDR3 coding sequence is TGTGCCAGCAGACTTAAGGGACAGGGGATCCCACCGGGGTACTTC.

In nucleotides, the CDR3 is TGCAGCGTTGAGGGACACTTCAATGAGCAGTTCTTC. Its translation: CSVEGHFNEQFF. The rearrangement joins TRBV29-1 to TRBJ2-1, with D possibly TRBD1 on 6 matching bases. Trimming left V 3 bases short and J 6 bases short, with 9 bases between. The CDR3 loop spans 12 amino acids. Germline V gives CDR1 SQVTM, CDR2 ANQGSEA.

The count of this clone is one. This chain connects TRBV5-1 to TRBJ2-7; D is unresolved. Germline CDR1 reads SGHRS; CDR2 reads YFSETQ. The CDR3 is made up of 16 amino acids. Trimming took off 4 bases at V and 6 bases at J, with 23 bases between the two ends. The CDR3 DNA sequence: TGCGCCAGCAGCCCCTTAGGCAGGTTGATTGGTGGCGAGCAGTACTTC. Its translation is CASSPLGRLIGGEQYF.

The CDR3 here is CASSVPPSRTEAFF. The CDR3 DNA reads TGTGCCAGCAGCGTCCCCCCTTCGCGGACTGAAGCTTTCTTT. The rearrangement links TRBV28 to TRBJ1-1; D gene uncertain. The germline V gene encodes CDR1 MDHEN and CDR2 SYDVKM. V lost 6 bases and J 5 bases, leaving 16 bases between the germline ends. CDR3 size: 14 residues. Variable domain in full (rest from reference TRBV28 and TRBJ1-1): DVKVTQSSRYLVKRTGEKVFLECVQDMDHENMFWYRQDPGLGLRLIYFSYDVKMKEKGDIPEGYSVSREKKERFSLILESASTNQTSMYLCASSVPPSRTEAFFGQGTRLTVV.

The J gene is TRBJ1-4, the V gene TRBV6-5, with D possibly TRBD1 on 5 matching bases. V lost 2 bases, J lost 7 bases, and 11 bases lay in between. The CDR3 is 14 amino acids. Germline V gives CDR1 MNHEY, CDR2 SVGAGI. CDR3 coding DNA: TGTGCCAGCAGTTACGGAGGGAGGGGTGAAAAACTGTTTTTT. Translated, it gives CASSYGGRGEKLFF.

The rearrangement joins TRBV6-6 to TRBJ1-2, with D unclear. The V gene's germline CDR1 is MNHNY and CDR2 SVGAGI (reference sequence). V lost 0 bases, J lost 8 bases, and 16 bases lay in between. This CDR3 contains 15 residues. CDR3 sequence reads: CASSYSMLQPRGYTF. Here the CDR3 DNA reads TGTGCCAGCAGTTACTCGATGTTGCAGCCTAGAGGCTACACCTTC.

The V and J genes are TRBV14 and TRBJ2-1, with 10 bases aligning to TRBD2. This CDR3 region has 13 residues. Germline V CDR1 and CDR2: SGHDN, FVKESK. V lost 4 bases and J lost 12; bases outside the gene matches: 6. For the CDR3, the DNA is TGTGCCAGCAGCCTTGGACTAGCGGCACCGCAGTTCTTC. Translation: CASSLGLAAPQFF.

The rearrangement joins TRBV7-9 to TRBJ2-7; 8 nucleotides match TRBD1. This CDR3 is built from 13 residues. The germline gives CDR1 SEHNR, CDR2 FQNEAQ (reference sequence). The junction had 2 bases not matched to a gene; V was cut back by 1 base and J by 6 bases. CDR3 in DNA: TGTGCCAGCAGCTTAGGGACAGGGCGCGAGCAGTACTTC. Its translation is CASSLGTGREQYF. The full variable domain, rest sourced from reference TRBV7-9 and TRBJ2-7, is DTGVSQNPRHKITKRGQNVTFRCDPISEHNRLYWYRQTLGQGPEFLTYFQNEAQLEKSRLLSDRFSAERPKGSFSTLEIQRTEQGDSAMYLCASSLGTGREQYFGPGTRLTVT.

The chain uses TRBV5-1 and TRBJ1-1, with a tentative D call TRBD1 (6 bases). Trimming stripped 3 bases from V and 3 bases from J, with 12 bases between. CDR3 size: 14 residues. Germline lookup yields CDR1 SGHRS and CDR2 YFSETQ. Here the CDR3 reads CASSSRGQDTEAFF. CDR3 nucleotide sequence: TGCGCCAGCAGCTCCAGGGGCCAGGACACTGAAGCTTTCTTT.

The V and J genes are TRBV19 and TRBJ1-1; possibly TRBD1 for D (6 bases). Deletions cut 7 bases from V and 4 bases from J, with 19 bases between. The CDR3 has 15 amino acids. Germline V lookup: CDR1 LNHDA, CDR2 SQIVND (reference sequence). The CDR3 DNA follows: TGTGCCAGTACCACCTACGGGGGGCTAGGCACTGAAGCTTTCTTT. Translated, it gives CASTTYGGLGTEAFF.

The rearrangement joins TRBV6-5 to TRBJ2-6; no definite D call. Per the germline V gene, CDR1 is MNHEY and CDR2 is SVGAGI. V was trimmed by 7 bases and J by 0 bases, leaving 7 bases between them. The CDR3 is 14 amino acids. The CDR3 loop reads CASTPSSGANVLTF. CDR3 in DNA: TGTGCCAGCACCCCCTCCTCTGGGGCCAACGTCCTGACTTTC.

The CDR3: CASSLDSLAAEAFF. CDR3 DNA sequence: TGTGCCAGCAGCTTGGACTCCCTCGCGGCTGAAGCTTTCTTT. The chain employs TRBV5-4 and TRBJ1-1, with D hard to call. V lost 0 bases and J lost 6, with 12 bases in between. This CDR3 spans 14 amino acids. Germline CDR1 is SGHNT and CDR2 is YYREEE (reference sequence).

The chain joins TRBV28 to TRBJ1-2; tentative D call: TRBD1 (6 bases). The V end was cut by 5 bases, the J end by 14 bases, with 24 bases between. This CDR3 has 14 residues. The germline gives CDR1 MDHEN, CDR2 SYDVKM. In DNA form, the CDR3 reads TGTGCCAGCAGTCCTGGGACAAGTTTGCCGAGATGGACCTTC. Amino acids: CASSPGTSLPRWTF.

This chain links TRBV5-1 with TRBJ2-1, with D perhaps matching TRBD2 (6 bases). There are 17 residues in the CDR3. Germline V lookup: CDR1 SGHRS, CDR2 YFSETQ. The ends were cut back, 2 bases at V and 4 bases at J, with 19 bases in the middle. The CDR3 coding sequence is TGCGCCAGCAGCTTCCCGGTGGGGCGGGAAAATTACAATGAGCAGTTCTTC. Protein: CASSFPVGRENYNEQFF.

The CDR3 bases are TGTGCCAGCGGCAGCCGGCAGACTTCCCAAGAGACCCAGTACTTC. Protein: CASGSRQTSQETQYF. The rearrangement uses TRBV7-8 and TRBJ2-5; D is unclear. V lost 8 bases to trimming and J lost 1 base, with 17 bases between them. The germline V gene encodes CDR1 SGHVS and CDR2 FQNEAQ. The CDR3 loop spans 15 amino acids.

The J gene is TRBJ2-1, the V gene TRBV29-1, with TRBD2 matching over 9 bases. This CDR3 has 14 amino acids. The V and J ends lost 5 bases and 4 bases, in that order; junction bases with no gene match: 6. CDR1 is SQVTM, CDR2 ANQGSEA, per germline. CDR3 protein: CSVSSGIPYNEQFF. The CDR3, as DNA: TGCAGCGTTTCTAGCGGGATCCCTTACAATGAGCAGTTCTTC.

The chain links TRBV29-1 to TRBJ2-7; D gene uncertain. This CDR3 has 12 residues. Germline V CDR1 and CDR2: SQVTM, ANQGSEA. The germline V and J ends were trimmed by 1 base and 6 bases, with 10 bases remaining between them. The DNA for the CDR3 is TGCAGCGTTGAAGGTCCCAGAACCGAGCAGTACTTC. Its translation: CSVEGPRTEQYF.

This chain connects TRBV5-6 to TRBJ1-4; D is uncertain. Germline assignment: CDR1 SGHDT and CDR2 YYEEEE. The CDR3 runs 14 residues. V was cut by 6 bases and J by 6 bases, with 15 bases left in between. CDR3 region: CASMLGSLHEKLFF. CDR3 nucleotide sequence: TGTGCCAGCATGCTAGGATCATTACATGAAAAACTGTTTTTT.

This chain connects TRBV4-1 to TRBJ1-4; 7 bases align to TRBD1. The CDR3 is made up of 15 amino acids. V shed 1 base, J shed 8 bases, and the junction held 7 bases outside the gene matches. In germline, CDR1 is MGHRA, CDR2 YSYEKL. The CDR3 loop reads CASSQGDRDEEKLFF. The CDR3, as DNA: TGCGCCAGCAGCCAAGGCGACAGGGATGAGGAAAAACTGTTTTTT.

The chain links TRBV29-1 to TRBJ2-7, with 7 bases identical to TRBD2. Per the germline V gene, CDR1 is SQVTM and CDR2 is ANQGSEA. This CDR3 comprises 13 residues. Trimming removed 5 bases from V and 3 bases from J; junction bases left unmatched: 7. The CDR3 DNA follows: TGCAGCGTTCTTCGTGGGACTAACTACGAGCAGTACTTC. Translation gives CSVLRGTNYEQYF.

The chain combines TRBV10-3 with TRBJ2-1, with TRBD2 matching 9 bases. Germline V CDR1 and CDR2: ENHRY, SYGVKD. The junction had 5 bases not matched to a gene; V was cut back by 8 bases and J by 6 bases. The CDR3 sequence is 13 residues long. In nucleotides, the CDR3 is TGTGCCATCCGGCGGGAGGGAGGCAATGAGCAGTTCTTC. It translates to CAIRREGGNEQFF.

The chain combines TRBV5-1 with TRBJ2-3; perhaps TRBD2 as D (6 bases). Trimming left V 4 bases short and J 3 bases short, with 12 bases between. CDR1 SGHRS and CDR2 YFSETQ come from the germline V gene. This CDR3 has 14 residues. The CDR3 DNA reads as TGCGCCAGCAGCCCCACGGGGGATACAGATACGCAGTATTTT. It is translated as CASSPTGDTDTQYF.

This rearrangement joins TRBV11-2 to TRBJ2-1, with 10 bases matching TRBD2. After removal of 0 bases from V and 6 bases from J, the junction contained 8 bases not matched to a gene. The CDR3 loop spans 17 amino acids. Germline values: CDR1 SGHAT, CDR2 FQNNGV. CDR3 residues: CASSLENLAGAVNEQFF. In DNA, the CDR3 is TGTGCCAGCAGCTTAGAAAACCTAGCGGGAGCAGTCAATGAGCAGTTCTTC. Together with reference TRBV11-2 and TRBJ2-1, the CDR3 gives the full variable domain: EAGVAQSPRYKIIEKRQSVAFWCNPISGHATLYWYQQILGQGPKLLIQFQNNGVVDDSQLPKDRFSAERLKGVDSTLKIQPAKLEDSAVYLCASSLENLAGAVNEQFFGPGTRLTVL.

This chain connects TRBV19 to TRBJ2-7; TRBD1 matches 8 bases. CDR1 is LNHDA and CDR2 is SQIVND in the germline V gene (reference sequence). This CDR3 spans 16 amino acids. With 1 base clipped from V and 7 bases from J, the junction kept 12 bases outside the gene matches. CDR3 residues: CASSIVSQGASGEQYF. In nucleotides, the CDR3 is TGTGCCAGTAGTATAGTATCCCAGGGGGCCTCGGGGGAGCAGTACTTC.

The chain couples TRBV7-2 to TRBJ2-1; the D gene is possibly TRBD2 (6 bases). The CDR3 covers 15 residues. Germline CDR1 reads SGHTA; CDR2 reads FQGNSA. The V and J ends lost 2 bases and 0 bases respectively, with 8 bases between them. CDR3 bases: TGTGCCAGCAGCTTACTAGCGAGCTCCTACAATGAGCAGTTCTTC. Its translation: CASSLLASSYNEQFF.

The gene calls are TRBV5-1 and TRBJ2-6, with 12 nucleotides matching TRBD1. V trimming: 1 base; J trimming: 0 bases; junction bases outside the gene matches: 11. CDR1 and CDR2 (germline): SGHRS, YFSETQ. The CDR3 is 21 residues long. For the CDR3, the DNA is TGCGCCAGCAGCTTGTGGATTTCGGGACAGGGGGCTAGCTCTGGGGCCAACGTCCTGACTTTC. It is translated as CASSLWISGQGASSGANVLTF.